This entry lists 5 T cell receptor beta chains sequenced from one sample in a study of T cells after yellow fever vaccination. TCRdb redid the calling of the 5' RACE reads with MiXCR, one entry per CDR3 protein. The table has approximately 250,000 distinct CDR3 sequences, approximately 5.2% seen once. Sequenced material: CD4+ T cells sorted from PBMCs, taken on the day of the yellow fever booster vaccination. The receptors were gathered from a man aged 18 to 29 who received the YFV17D yellow fever vaccine.

This chain uses TRBV10-3 with TRBJ1-4; unclear D gene. This CDR3 has 16 amino acids. Germline V gene data show CDR1 as ENHRY and CDR2 as SYGVKD. V was pared by 4 bases and J by 7 bases, with 19 bases between. The CDR3 DNA sequence: TGTGCCATCAGTGTGGGTGCCCCGGGGATGGGTGAAAAACTGTTTTTT. Amino acid sequence: CAISVGAPGMGEKLFF.

Only a few counts were recorded for this clonotype. The gene calls are TRBV20-1 and TRBJ2-3; 8 bases agree with TRBD2. The CDR3 runs to 18 residues. CDR1 DFQATT and CDR2 SNEGSKA come from the germline V gene (reference sequence). V dropped 2 bases and J dropped 2; count of bases not matched to a gene: 15. The CDR3 sequence is CSARQTPEVAGNTDTQYF. CDR3 sequence (DNA): TGCAGTGCTAGACAAACACCAGAGGTAGCGGGAAACACAGATACGCAGTATTTT.

The table lists this clonotype with a few counts. The rearrangement joins TRBV15 to TRBJ1-5, with unresolved D. V shed 5 bases and J shed 3 bases, with 8 bases lying between them. Germline values: CDR1 LNHNV, CDR2 YYDKDF (reference sequence). CDR3 length: 13 residues. The CDR3 sequence is CATSVGNNQPQHF. For the CDR3, the DNA is TGTGCCACCAGCGTCGGGAACAATCAGCCCCAGCATTTT.

The chain employs TRBV6-6 and TRBJ2-7; unclear D gene. Trimming removed 0 bases at V and 7 bases at J, with 13 bases between. The CDR3 has 14 residues. Germline V gene sequence: CDR1 MNHNY, CDR2 SVGAGI (reference sequence). The CDR3 DNA reads TGTGCCAGCAGTTACTCGCTCCAGAGGCGGGAGCAGTACGTC. It codes for CASSYSLQRREQYV.

Worth noting for this clonotype: One base away lies a much larger clone, so this may be a sequencing read error. The chain recombines TRBV20-1 with TRBJ1-1, with TRBD1 matching 7 bases. This CDR3 region has 13 residues. Germline assignment: CDR1 DFQATT and CDR2 SNEGSKA (reference sequence). CDR3 bases: TGCAGTGCTCCGGGGACAGCGAACACTGTAGCTTTCTTT. This translates into CSAPGTANTVAFF.